The 13 T cell receptor beta chains presented below share a single source sample, sequenced in a study of blood T cell repertoires in COVID-19. Assay: immunoSEQ multiplex PCR; the TCRdb copy retains only in-frame clones and omits some. The sample has approximately 140,000 clones, 85% to 90% seen once; the top ten hold under 7.5%. Sequenced input: peripheral blood. Every receptor here comes from a man older than 75 with acute or convalescent COVID-19.

The V gene is TRBV6-5, the J gene TRBJ2-7; TRBD1 matches 8 bases. This CDR3 has 15 amino acids. Germline V gives CDR1 MNHEY, CDR2 SVGAGI. V trimming: 7 bases; J trimming: 4 bases; junction bases outside the gene matches: 12. The CDR3 spells CASTNRGQGAYEQYF. The CDR3 bases are TGTGCCAGCACCAACCGCGGACAGGGTGCGTACGAGCAGTACTTC.

The chain employs TRBV5-1 and TRBJ2-1; no clear D gene. The CDR3 has 13 amino acids. Germline V gene lookup returns CDR1 SGHRS and CDR2 YFSETQ. Trimming shortened V by 1 base and J by 5 bases, and 7 bases separated the two germline ends. CDR3 loop: CASSLTTNNEQFF. As DNA, the CDR3 is TGCGCCAGCAGCTTGACTACGAACAATGAGCAGTTCTTC. Using reference TRBV5-1 and TRBJ2-1 for the parts outside the CDR3, the full variable domain is KAGVTQTPRYLIKTRGQQVTLSCSPISGHRSVSWYQQTPGQGLQFLFEYFSETQRNKGNFPGRFSGRQFSNSRSEMNVSTLELGDSALYLCASSLTTNNEQFFGPGTRLTVL.

This chain links TRBV5-1 with TRBJ2-6, with TRBD1 matching over 9 bases. CDR1 SGHRS and CDR2 YFSETQ come from the germline V gene. The V gene end was trimmed by 4 bases and the J gene end by 2 bases; junction bases not matched to a gene: 13. CDR3 size: 19 residues. CDR3 nucleotide sequence: TGCGCCAGCAGCCCCCCCCGTCCCGGGACAGGGACTGGGGCCAACGTCCTGACTTTC. Translating it yields CASSPPRPGTGTGANVLTF.

The rearrangement uses TRBV6-2 or TRBV6-3 and TRBJ2-3; the match to TRBD2 covers 8 bases. This CDR3 region has 17 residues. CDR1 and CDR2 from the germline V gene are MNHEY and SVGEGT. Trimming removed 0 bases from V and 6 bases from J; junction bases left unmatched: 11. The CDR3 DNA is TGTGCCAGCAGTTACTCCCAGCGGGGGCGGTTCGCGGATACGCAGTATTTT. Amino acids: CASSYSQRGRFADTQYF.

The V and J genes are TRBV5-1 and TRBJ2-2; D might be TRBD1 (5 bases). CDR3 length: 16 residues. The V and J ends lost 0 bases and 0 bases respectively, with 9 bases between them. Germline V gives CDR1 SGHRS, CDR2 YFSETQ. Here the CDR3 DNA reads TGCGCCAGCAGCTTGGTAGGGGCGGCGAACACCGGGGAGCTGTTTTTT. It codes for CASSLVGAANTGELFF.

The chain combines TRBV12-3 or TRBV12-4 with TRBJ1-1; D not resolved. This CDR3 contains 12 residues. V lost 7 bases, J lost 4 bases, and 10 bases lay in between. The DNA for the CDR3 is TGTGCCAGCAATCAGGTGGTCACTGAAGCTTTCTTT. Its translation is CASNQVVTEAFF.

This chain joins TRBV6-1 and TRBJ1-4; the D gene is possibly TRBD1 (5 bases). The CDR3 has 14 residues. CDR1 and CDR2 from the germline V gene are MNHNS and SASEGT. V lost 2 bases and J lost 7, with 11 bases in between. CDR3 sequence: CASSEQGLSEKLFF. For the CDR3, the DNA is TGTGCCAGCAGTGAACAGGGCCTCAGTGAAAAACTGTTTTTT.

CDR3 DNA sequence: TGTGCCAGCTCACGACAGGGCTACCAAGAGACCCAGTACTTC. Its protein product is CASSRQGYQETQYF. The V gene is TRBV18, the J gene TRBJ2-5; 7 bases are shared with TRBD1. CDR1 and CDR2 (germline): KGHSH, LQKENI. Trimming took 4 bases from V and 0 from J; bases not matched to a gene: 2. The CDR3 is 14 residues long.

The V gene is TRBV19, the J gene TRBJ1-5; possibly TRBD1 for D (6 bases). The CDR3 covers 15 residues. V was trimmed by 2 bases and J by 3 bases, leaving 11 bases between them. Germline-derived CDR1 and CDR2 are LNHDA and SQIVND (reference sequence). The CDR3 region is CASSIRQAFNQPQHF. In DNA form, the CDR3 reads TGTGCCAGTAGTATAAGACAGGCGTTCAATCAGCCCCAGCATTTT.

The chain combines TRBV5-1 with TRBJ1-4; TRBD1 is a possible D gene (5 bases). Between the trimmed V and J ends, which lost 4 bases and 3 bases, there was a span of 13 bases. Per germline, CDR1 SGHRS and CDR2 YFSETQ. The CDR3 spans 15 residues. The DNA of the CDR3 is TGCGCCAGCAGCCCGGGCAGGGTTGCTAATGAAAAACTGTTTTTT. Its protein product is CASSPGRVANEKLFF. The full variable domain, in which reference TRBV5-1 and TRBJ1-4 provide the parts outside the CDR3, is KAGVTQTPRYLIKTRGQQVTLSCSPISGHRSVSWYQQTPGQGLQFLFEYFSETQRNKGNFPGRFSGRQFSNSRSEMNVSTLELGDSALYLCASSPGRVANEKLFFGSGTQLSVL.

The chain links TRBV2 to TRBJ1-5; D remains ambiguous. The CDR3 is 15 residues long. Trimming shortened V by 0 bases and J by 7 bases, and 13 bases separated the two germline ends. The germline V gene has CDR1 SNHLY and CDR2 FYNNEI. CDR3 nucleotides: TGTGCCAGCAGTGAAGCGCAGAGGGCCGGGCAGCCCCAGCATTTT. Its protein is CASSEAQRAGQPQHF.

V is TRBV5-1 and J is TRBJ2-1; 8 nucleotides line up with TRBD2. Trimming took 2 bases from V and 8 from J; bases not matched to a gene: 21. Germline CDR1 SGHRS, CDR2 YFSETQ. The CDR3 has 19 residues. CDR3 sequence (DNA): TGCGCCAGCAGCTTCCCCCAAAGCGGGAGCCCGTCCGTGGGCTATGAGCAGTTCTTC. It encodes CASSFPQSGSPSVGYEQFF.

The chain is built from TRBV24-1 and TRBJ2-7; D is possibly TRBD2 (6 bases). With 9 bases removed from V and 1 base from J, the gap between germline ends came to 18 bases. The germline V gene encodes CDR1 KGHDR and CDR2 SFDVKD. This CDR3 spans 15 amino acids. CDR3 bases: TGTGCCACCGCGGATTCGGGAGTCACATCCTACGAGCAGTACTTC. It specifies CATADSGVTSYEQYF.